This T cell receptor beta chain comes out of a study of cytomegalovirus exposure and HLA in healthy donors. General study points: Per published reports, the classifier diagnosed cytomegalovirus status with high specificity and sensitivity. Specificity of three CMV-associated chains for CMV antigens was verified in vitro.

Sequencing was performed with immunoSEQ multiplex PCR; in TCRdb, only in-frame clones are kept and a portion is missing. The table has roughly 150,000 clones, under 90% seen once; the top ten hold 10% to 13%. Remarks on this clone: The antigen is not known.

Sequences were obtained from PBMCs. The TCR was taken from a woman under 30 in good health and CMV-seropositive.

The DNA for the CDR3 is TGTGCCGGAGGGACAGGGGGCACCGGGGAGCTGTTTTTT. Translation gives CAGGTGGTGELFF. The J gene is TRBJ2-2, the V gene TRBV7-9, with TRBD1 identical over 11 bases. CDR1 and CDR2 (germline): SEHNR, FQNEAQ (reference sequence). CDR3 size: 13 residues. The V gene end was trimmed by 11 bases and the J gene end by 4 bases; junction bases not matched to a gene: 3.